Listed here are 11 T cell receptor beta chains from one sample, sequenced in a study of cytomegalovirus exposure and HLA in healthy donors. With 60 Vbeta and 13 Jbeta primers, the PCR was carried out. This table comes from immunoSEQ multiplex PCR, and its TCRdb copy is limited to in-frame clones, with some not included. The table includes roughly 120,000 clones, 80% detected once. Sequenced material: PBMCs. All receptors come from a man in his fifties or sixties in good health and CMV-seronegative.

This chain links TRBV5-1 with TRBJ1-2, with TRBD1 identical over 9 bases. V dropped 0 bases and J dropped 3; count of bases not matched to a gene: 9. Germline V CDR1 and CDR2: SGHRS, YFSETQ. The CDR3 spans 17 residues. CDR3 amino acids: CASSLADRGRGDYGYTF. The CDR3 DNA reads TGCGCCAGCAGCTTGGCGGACAGGGGAAGGGGTGACTATGGCTACACCTTC.

This clone has a single count. The chain recombines TRBV5-4 with TRBJ1-1; 9 bases are a match to TRBD1. CDR3 length: 15 amino acids. V shed 5 bases and J 3 bases; nucleotides not matched to a gene: 8. Germline V CDR1 and CDR2: SGHNT, YYREEE (reference sequence). CDR3 protein: CASRTTGQGYTEAFF. CDR3 nucleotide sequence: TGTGCCAGCAGGACGACGGGACAGGGCTACACTGAAGCTTTCTTT.

The chain is built from TRBV10-3 and TRBJ2-4; 7 nucleotides line up with TRBD2. Germline V gives CDR1 ENHRY, CDR2 SYGVKD. V lost 5 bases, J lost 0 bases, and 4 bases stayed unmatched. This CDR3 is 15 amino acids long. The CDR3 nucleotides are TGTGCCATCAGTATGGGGGGGACAGCCAAAAACATTCAGTACTTC. Amino acid sequence: CAISMGGTAKNIQYF.

The chain joins TRBV4-3 to TRBJ1-3; D unresolved. Germline lookup yields CDR1 LGHNA and CDR2 YSLEER. Trimming stripped 1 base from V and 2 bases from J, with 12 bases between. This CDR3 is 16 amino acids long. CDR3 in DNA: TGCGCCAGCAGCCAAGGGGCAAAAGGTACTGGAAACACCATATATTTT. Translated: CASSQGAKGTGNTIYF.

This chain links TRBV19 with TRBJ2-7, with 10 bases that match TRBD1. The CDR3 is 17 residues long. The V segment lost 5 bases and the J segment 0 bases; nucleotides outside the gene matches: 10. Germline CDR1 reads LNHDA; CDR2 reads SQIVND (reference sequence). The CDR3 is CASSPWAGQGSSYEQYF. The CDR3 DNA follows: TGTGCCAGTAGTCCCTGGGCGGGACAGGGGAGCTCCTACGAGCAGTACTTC.

The CDR3 sequence: CASSLELAGGKNEQYF. The CDR3 region has the DNA TGTGCCAGCAGCTTAGAACTAGCGGGGGGCAAGAACGAGCAGTACTTC. The chain uses TRBV7-6 and TRBJ2-5; TRBD2 matches at 12 bases. TRBJ2-7 explains the end of the DNA better; the J call may be wrong. The CDR3 has 16 residues. Germline assignment: CDR1 SGHVS and CDR2 FNYEAQ.

The CDR3 loop is CASSVRIPGQGSYEQYF. The DNA for the CDR3 is TGTGCCAGCAGCGTAAGAATACCGGGACAGGGGTCCTACGAGCAGTACTTC. The chain carries TRBV9 and TRBJ2-5; 10 nucleotides agree with TRBD1. The DNA end is more similar to TRBJ2-7, so the J call may be wrong. The germline V gene encodes CDR1 SGDLS and CDR2 YYNGEE. The CDR3 loop spans 17 amino acids.

The rearrangement links TRBV7-6 to TRBJ2-1; D uncertain. The CDR3 covers 14 residues. The germline gives CDR1 SGHVS, CDR2 FNYEAQ. V shed 0 bases and J shed 12 bases, with 15 bases lying between them. CDR3 DNA sequence: TGTGCCAGCAGCTTAGCTTCAGACTGGCTCGGGCAGTTCTTC. It specifies CASSLASDWLGQFF.

In its sample, this clone was seen a few times. The chain couples TRBV7-3 to TRBJ2-1; unclear D gene. This CDR3 comprises 12 residues. Germline lookup yields CDR1 SGHTA and CDR2 FQGTGA. The germline V and J ends were trimmed by 3 bases and 5 bases, with 5 bases remaining between them. CDR3 in amino acids: CASSLSDNEQFF. The CDR3 DNA is TGTGCCAGCAGCTTGTCGGACAATGAGCAGTTCTTC.

The CDR3 sequence is CASSSHWGGLYEQYF. CDR3 nucleotides: TGTGCCAGCAGCTCACATTGGGGGGGCCTATACGAGCAGTACTTC. The rearrangement uses TRBV9 and TRBJ2-7; D is perhaps TRBD2 (7 bases). Germline CDR1 is SGDLS and CDR2 is YYNGEE. With 4 bases removed from V and 4 bases from J, the gap between germline ends came to 18 bases. The CDR3 consists of 15 residues.

The rearrangement uses TRBV5-6 and TRBJ1-4; 7 nucleotides line up with TRBD1. Germline CDR1 reads SGHDT; CDR2 reads YYEEEE. J gave up 0 bases and V 2 bases, and 1 base lay outside the gene matches. This CDR3 is built from 15 residues. In DNA, the CDR3 is TGTGCCAGCAGCTTAACAGGGGCAACTAATGAAAAACTGTTTTTT. Translation gives CASSLTGATNEKLFF.